The clone carrying this T cell receptor beta chain turned up a few times. What it binds is unknown. Every patient was untreated before thyroid surgery. In the study's own analysis: Clinicopathological groups of papillary thyroid cancer showed CDR3 differences that were used to build a distant-metastasis classifier. TCRdb re-called clones from the PCR reads using MiXCR. For this entry, the V and J calls and clone size follow TCRdb and not the study's own pipeline. The table lists about 13,000 clones, approximately 30% of them singletons. The data stem from a study of metastatic and nonmetastatic thyroid tumors. Study-wide findings and caveats: Reported TCR beta diversity, measured in blood and tumor, was significantly higher for malignant thyroid tumors than for benign nodules.

V lost 5 bases, J lost 5 bases, and 13 bases lay in between. The CDR3 length is 13 residues. Germline CDR1 is LNHDA and CDR2 is SQIVND (reference sequence). The chain recombines TRBV19 with TRBJ2-7; D might be TRBD1 (6 bases). This receptor was obtained from a female donor with papillary thyroid cancer or a benign thyroid nodule (not recorded which). Some clones in this sample may be carry-over from other donors' samples. The sequencing sample was made of tumor tissue. CDR3 loop: CASSSPTGNEQYF. CDR3 nucleotides: TGTGCCAGTAGTTCTCCCACAGGGAACGAGCAGTACTTC.